The clone carrying this T cell receptor (beta chain) is labeled as medium-sized. Germline trimming cut 7 bases from V and 5 bases from J; bases unmatched to any gene: 19. The CDR3 extends over 17 amino acids. Naive CD4+ T cells were purified with Tregs depleted by CD25. Semi-nested PCR with Nested Universal Primer A followed constant-region reverse priming of full-length variable regions. In TCRdb, the 5' RACE reads were re-called with MiXCR into one record per CDR3 protein. The repertoire includes roughly 54,000 distinct CDR3 sequences, 15% to 20% of them detected once, and approximately 2.3% sits in the top ten.

Sample: naive CD4+ T cells sorted from blood. The subset was: naive CD4+ T cells, CD4+CD45RA+CD25-. V gene TRBV12-3 or TRBV12-4 combines with J gene TRBJ2-5; 7 bases are shared with TRBD2. The source of this sequence is a female donor with breast cancer. The CDR3 here is CASNWGGGGSSRETQYF. CDR3 coding DNA: TGTGCCAGCAACTGGGGGGGTGGGGGTTCCAGTAGGGAGACCCAGTACTTC.